A single sample is the source of the 10 T cell receptor beta chains below, sequenced in a study of regulatory T cells in long-lasting Graves disease. Time point: newly diagnosed GD, antithyroid drugs for less than 3 months. PBMC RNA served as the TCR library source. Both iRepertoire HTBI primers and Arm-PCR of CDR3 regions were used to build the TCR beta libraries. One entry per CDR3 protein, called by TCRdb with MiXCR from the multiplex PCR reads. The sample holds just over 600,000 distinct CDR3 sequences, roughly 15% seen once. This sample was shared with a second study, whose subject was T cells in Graves' hyperthyroidism and ophthalmopathy.

This sample comprised peripheral blood mononuclear cells (PBMCs), obtained at new diagnosis, from a patient treated with antithyroid drugs. These TCRs come from a woman in her 30s with Graves disease.

This clonotype was detected a few times. This rearrangement joins TRBV20-1 to TRBJ2-1, with unresolved D. Germline V gene data show CDR1 as DFQATT and CDR2 as SNEGSKA (reference sequence). V was clipped by 8 bases and J by 3 bases, with 11 bases between them. CDR3 length equals 12 residues. The CDR3 region is CSTRPDYNEQFF. In DNA form, the CDR3 reads TGCAGTACCCGACCCGACTACAATGAGCAGTTCTTC.

DNA for the CDR3: TGTGCCAGCATGGCCATAGGAGGGGGACTAGGGACGGACATTCAGTACTTC. Amino acids: CASMAIGGGLGTDIQYF. The chain carries TRBV28 and TRBJ2-4; 8 nucleotides line up with TRBD2. This CDR3 comprises 17 residues. From germline, CDR1 is MDHEN and CDR2 SYDVKM. The V gene end was trimmed by 7 bases and the J gene end by 8 bases; junction bases not matched to a gene: 19.

This clonotype was observed a handful of times. The V call is TRBV28, the J call TRBJ2-1; weak D call: TRBD2 (6 bases). From germline, CDR1 is MDHEN and CDR2 SYDVKM. V was shortened by 6 bases and J by 13 bases, with 13 bases between the two germline ends. The CDR3 has 11 amino acids. Here the CDR3 reads CASSIGLNQFF. The CDR3 DNA is TGTGCCAGCAGCATCGGACTAAACCAGTTCTTC. The full variable domain, in which reference TRBV28 and TRBJ2-1 provide the parts outside the CDR3, is DVKVTQSSRYLVKRTGEKVFLECVQDMDHENMFWYRQDPGLGLRLIYFSYDVKMKEKGDIPEGYSVSREKKERFSLILESASTNQTSMYLCASSIGLNQFFGPGTRLTVL.

Concerning this clonotype itself: Germline is not matched at one junction end, which may reflect a read error. This CDR3 reads CASSLGQGHQHQHF. CDR3 bases: TGTGCCAGCTCACTAGGACAGGGCCACCAGCACCAGCATTTT. The V and J genes are TRBV18 and TRBJ1-5; 8 bases agree with TRBD1. The CDR3 contains 14 residues. Germline assignment: CDR1 KGHSH and CDR2 LQKENI. Complete variable domain (other parts from reference TRBV18 and TRBJ1-5): NAGVMQNPRHLVRRRGQEARLRCSPMKGHSHVYWYRQLPEEGLKFMVYLQKENIIDESGMPKERFSAEFPKEGPSILRIQQVVRGDSAAYFCASSLGQGHQHQHFGDGTRLSIL.

The V and J genes are TRBV28 and TRBJ1-3, with a weak D call TRBD1 (5 bases). The CDR3 runs to 15 residues. V shed 6 bases and J shed 2 bases, with 14 bases lying between them. Germline CDR1 reads MDHEN; CDR2 reads SYDVKM. This CDR3 is CASRSGGGTGNTIYF. The CDR3 region has the DNA TGTGCCAGCAGATCTGGGGGGGGTACTGGAAACACCATATATTTT.

The chain recombines TRBV6-2 or TRBV6-3 with TRBJ2-7; no clear D. CDR1 is MNHEY and CDR2 is SVGEGT in the germline V gene. V was cut by 6 bases and J by 0 bases, with 15 bases left in between. This CDR3 is 15 amino acids long. The CDR3 loop is CASSLVTIRSYEQYF. The CDR3 bases are TGTGCCAGCAGCTTAGTTACGATACGCTCCTACGAGCAGTACTTC.

This clonotype was seen many times. A junction end diverges from the germline sequence, so it may reflect a read error. The chain combines TRBV28 with TRBJ2-1; a possible D gene is TRBD2 (5 bases). The CDR3 sequence is 12 residues long. Germline V gene sequence: CDR1 MDHEN, CDR2 SYDVKM. CDR3 sequence (DNA): TGTGCCATTACGACTACGTACAGTGAGCAGTTCTTC. As protein: CAITTTYSEQFF.

This clonotype has a handful of counts. The chain links TRBV29-1 to TRBJ2-3, with D maybe TRBD2 (5 bases). The CDR3 runs 12 residues. V lost 8 bases, J lost 0 bases, and 9 bases lay in between. Germline V gene sequence: CDR1 SQVTM, CDR2 ANQGSEA. In DNA form, the CDR3 reads TGCAGCCTAAGGGAGAGCACAGATACGCAGTATTTT. Protein sequence: CSLRESTDTQYF.

In this sample, this clonotype turned up many times. The chain recombines TRBV28 with TRBJ2-7; D could derive from TRBD1 or TRBD2 (5 bases each). V shed 11 bases and J shed 4 bases, with 24 bases lying between them. Germline CDR1 is MDHEN and CDR2 is SYDVKM. This CDR3 region has 15 residues. As DNA, the CDR3 is TGTGCCCGTAACCCTCCGGGACCAGCCACGTACGAGCAGTACTTC. It yields the protein CARNPPGPATYEQYF.

This clonotype was recorded at least ten times. The V call is TRBV28, the J call TRBJ2-1; 8 nucleotides match TRBD1. The CDR3 totals 16 residues. Germline CDR1 reads MDHEN; CDR2 reads SYDVKM. Trimming removed 2 bases from V and 6 bases from J; junction bases left unmatched: 9. The CDR3 sequence is CASSLSWTGTGNEQFF. The CDR3, as DNA: TGTGCCAGCAGTTTAAGTTGGACAGGGACTGGCAATGAGCAGTTCTTC.